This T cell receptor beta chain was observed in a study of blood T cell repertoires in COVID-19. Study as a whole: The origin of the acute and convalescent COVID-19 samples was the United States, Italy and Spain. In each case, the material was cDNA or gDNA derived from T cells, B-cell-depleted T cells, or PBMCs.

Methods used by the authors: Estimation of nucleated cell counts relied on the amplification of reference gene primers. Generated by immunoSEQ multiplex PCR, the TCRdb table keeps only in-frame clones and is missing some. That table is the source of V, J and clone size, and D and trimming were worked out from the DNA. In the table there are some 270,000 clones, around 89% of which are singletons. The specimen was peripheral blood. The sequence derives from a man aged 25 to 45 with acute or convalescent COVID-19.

The CDR3 is CASSGTSGRSAYNEQFF. The CDR3 coding sequence is TGTGCCAGTTCTGGGACTAGCGGGAGGTCCGCCTACAATGAGCAGTTCTTC. The rearrangement joins TRBV19 to TRBJ2-1; TRBD2 aligns across 15 bases. After removal of 8 bases from V and 2 bases from J, the junction contained 7 bases not matched to a gene. CDR1 is LNHDA, CDR2 SQIVND, per germline (reference sequence). There are 17 residues in the CDR3. Full variable domain (rest looked up from reference TRBV19 and TRBJ2-1): DGGITQSPKYLFRKEGQNVTLSCEQNLNHDAMYWYRQDPGQGLRLIYYSQIVNDFQKGDIAEGYSVSREKKESFPLTVTSAQKNPTAFYLCASSGTSGRSAYNEQFFGPGTRLTVL.